These 17 T cell receptor beta chains were all obtained from the same sample, sequenced in a study of identical twins. TCRdb processed the 5' RACE reads anew with MiXCR; each CDR3 protein has one entry. The repertoire holds 250,000 or so distinct CDR3 sequences, with about 7% as singletons. The sample was also reused in another study, on yellow fever vaccine responses in identical twins.

Sample: memory (CD45RO+) T cells sorted from blood. All receptors come from a woman aged 18-29 years in good health.

This clonotype has only a few counts. The chain carries TRBV29-1 and TRBJ2-7; unclear D gene. The germline gives CDR1 SQVTM, CDR2 ANQGSEA. Trimming stripped 5 bases from V and 7 bases from J, with 12 bases between. CDR3 length: 11 amino acids. The CDR3 coding sequence is TGCAGCGTTATAGTTCTCTTGGAGCAGTACTTC. Amino acids: CSVIVLLEQYF.

This clonotype was counted only a few times. The genes are TRBV6-1 and TRBJ1-6; D is ambiguous. CDR1 is MNHNS, CDR2 SASEGT, per germline. Trimming took off 5 bases at V and 9 bases at J, with 11 bases between the two ends. The CDR3 length is 13 residues. As DNA, the CDR3 is TGTGCCAGCAGTCCCAGTACACCTTCACCCCTCCACTTT. Protein product: CASSPSTPSPLHF.

There are many counts of this clonotype. The chain recombines TRBV3-1 with TRBJ2-4, with D perhaps matching TRBD1 (5 bases). V lost 1 base, J lost 4 bases, and 8 bases lay in between. The CDR3 spans 14 residues. CDR1 and CDR2 (germline): LGHDT, YNNKEL (reference sequence). CDR3 residues: CASSQVAGKNIQYF. CDR3 DNA sequence: TGTGCCAGCAGCCAAGTGGCAGGGAAAAACATTCAGTACTTC.

A single count supports this clonotype. The chain recombines TRBV20-1 with TRBJ2-1, with 8 bases lining up with TRBD2. The CDR3 is 17 residues long. CDR1 and CDR2 (germline): DFQATT, SNEGSKA (reference sequence). The CDR3 loop is CSAKPNSGSSSYNEQFF. CDR3 nucleotides: TGCAGCGCAAAACCCAACAGCGGGAGTAGTTCCTACAATGAGCAGTTCTTC.

This clonotype was seen a handful of times. The chain recombines TRBV18 with TRBJ1-1, with 8 bases that match TRBD1. V dropped 3 bases and J dropped 3; count of bases not matched to a gene: 6. The CDR3 consists of 15 residues. CDR1 is KGHSH and CDR2 is LQKENI in the germline V gene. CDR3 amino acids: CASSPYRGFHTEAFF. The CDR3 bases are TGTGCCAGCTCACCTTACAGGGGGTTCCACACTGAAGCTTTCTTT. Complete variable domain (other parts from reference TRBV18 and TRBJ1-1): NAGVMQNPRHLVRRRGQEARLRCSPMKGHSHVYWYRQLPEEGLKFMVYLQKENIIDESGMPKERFSAEFPKEGPSILRIQQVVRGDSAAYFCASSPYRGFHTEAFFGQGTRLTVV.

This clonotype was recorded at least ten times. The chain carries TRBV4-1 and TRBJ2-1, with D unresolved. V shed 0 bases and J shed 10 bases, with 13 bases lying between them. In germline, CDR1 is MGHRA, CDR2 YSYEKL. The CDR3 totals 14 residues. The CDR3 bases are TGCGCCAGCAGCCAAGACCACATCTTAATGGAGCAGTTCTTC. It is translated as CASSQDHILMEQFF.

This clonotype has only a few counts. Here the CDR3 reads CASSYTSGGASYNEQFF. CDR3 nucleotide sequence: TGTGCCAGCAGTTACACTAGCGGGGGGGCATCTTACAATGAGCAGTTCTTC. V and J are TRBV6-2 or TRBV6-3 and TRBJ2-1, with 13 bases identical to TRBD2. The CDR3 is 17 amino acids. Per germline, CDR1 MNHEY and CDR2 SVGEGT. V was pared by 2 bases and J by 4 bases, with 5 bases of the junction left unmatched.

This clonotype was picked up many times. The chain links TRBV10-3 to TRBJ2-5; D gene uncertain. The germline V gene encodes CDR1 ENHRY and CDR2 SYGVKD. The CDR3 runs to 14 residues. V lost 0 bases and J 3 bases, leaving 8 bases between the germline ends. The CDR3: CAISESGSKETQYF. The CDR3 DNA reads as TGTGCCATCAGTGAGTCCGGCAGCAAAGAGACCCAGTACTTC.

This clonotype was seen repeatedly, ten times or more. This rearrangement joins TRBV4-1 to TRBJ2-1; D is perhaps TRBD2 (5 bases). There are 14 residues in the CDR3. Germline CDR1 and CDR2: MGHRA and YSYEKL. V was trimmed by 3 bases and J by 7 bases, leaving 13 bases between them. Here the CDR3 reads CASSQTTGYNEQFF. CDR3 nucleotides: TGCGCCAGCAGCCAGACAACGGGGTATAATGAGCAGTTCTTC.

The CDR3 region has the DNA TGTGCCAGCCGGGGGAATGGCTACACCTTC. Translation gives CASRGNGYTF. V usage is TRBV6-2 or TRBV6-3 and J usage is TRBJ1-2; tentatively, D is TRBD1 (5 bases). Germline loops: CDR1 MNHEY, CDR2 SVGEGT. This CDR3 has 10 residues. Deletions cut 8 bases from V and 6 bases from J, with 7 bases between.

This clonotype was observed a handful of times. The V and J genes are TRBV5-1 and TRBJ2-6; TRBD2 might be the D (6 bases). Germline V CDR1 and CDR2: SGHRS, YFSETQ. Trimming shortened V by 0 bases and J by 0 bases, and 13 bases separated the two germline ends. The CDR3 has 18 amino acids. The CDR3 DNA follows: TGCGCCAGCAGCTTGGAGGGGACTCCTTCCTCTGGGGCCAACGTCCTGACTTTC. Amino acid sequence: CASSLEGTPSSGANVLTF. Full variable domain (outside the CDR3, taken from reference TRBV5-1 and TRBJ2-6): KAGVTQTPRYLIKTRGQQVTLSCSPISGHRSVSWYQQTPGQGLQFLFEYFSETQRNKGNFPGRFSGRQFSNSRSEMNVSTLELGDSALYLCASSLEGTPSSGANVLTFGAGSRLTVL.

This clonotype was seen at least ten times. The chain employs TRBV5-6 and TRBJ1-1, with a weak D call TRBD1 (6 bases). This CDR3 comprises 17 residues. In germline, CDR1 is SGHDT, CDR2 YYEEEE. V lost 0 bases and J 1 base, leaving 16 bases between the germline ends. CDR3 nucleotide sequence: TGTGCCAGCAGCTTGGCCCTGGCGGCCAGGGGGAACACTGAAGCTTTCTTT. Its translation is CASSLALAARGNTEAFF.

V usage is TRBV27 and J usage is TRBJ1-5; 7 bases fit TRBD1. The germline V gene has CDR1 MNHEY and CDR2 SMNVEV (reference sequence). The V and J ends lost 6 bases and 0 bases, in that order; junction bases with no gene match: 5. This CDR3 comprises 15 residues. DNA of the CDR3: TGTGCCAGCAGACCGGGACAGATTAGCAATCAGCCCCAGCATTTT. Its translation: CASRPGQISNQPQHF.

The chain has TRBV2 and TRBJ2-5, with TRBD1 matching over 9 bases. The germline CDR1 and CDR2 sequences are SNHLY and FYNNEI. This CDR3 region has 13 residues. V shed 7 bases, J shed 3 bases, and the junction held 3 bases outside the gene matches. In DNA, the CDR3 is TGTGCCAGCACCGGACAGGGGAAAGAGACCCAGTACTTC. It codes for CASTGQGKETQYF.

Only a few counts were recorded for this clonotype. V is TRBV12-3 or TRBV12-4 and J is TRBJ2-1; 12 positions match TRBD2. V lost 6 bases and J lost 5; bases outside the gene matches: 5. The CDR3 is 15 amino acids. The CDR3 loop reads CASRPGLAGNNEQFF. The CDR3 coding sequence is TGTGCCAGCAGGCCCGGACTAGCGGGGAACAATGAGCAGTTCTTC.

This clonotype has at least ten counts. The gene calls are TRBV19 and TRBJ1-5; D gene unclear. CDR1 LNHDA and CDR2 SQIVND come from the germline V gene (reference sequence). Trimming took off 7 bases at V and 0 bases at J, with 13 bases between the two ends. The length of the CDR3 is 15 residues. CDR3 in amino acids: CASIATPNSNQPQHF. Written as DNA, the CDR3 is TGTGCCAGTATAGCCACGCCGAATAGCAATCAGCCCCAGCATTTT.

V usage is TRBV12-3 or TRBV12-4 and J usage is TRBJ2-3, with D tentatively TRBD2 (6 bases). The CDR3 is made up of 14 amino acids. The V and J ends lost 5 bases and 7 bases respectively, with 16 bases between them. DNA of the CDR3: TGTGCCAGCAGTCCACCCTGGACTACCAATACGCAGTATTTT. This gives the protein CASSPPWTTNTQYF.